Given below is one T cell receptor (beta chain) in context. What it binds is not known. This record comes from a study of blood T cells in healthy people across ages. Study-wide findings and caveats: The unknown donor CMV status may have confounded expanded clonotype changes. Long-lived and aged donors differed, with more naive CD4+ cells and higher diversity in the long-lived.

Primers used in a second PCR of roughly 7 to 12 cycles were a sample-barcoded 5' primer and a J-beta primer mix. Every single cDNA molecule received a tag from a template-switch adaptor with 12 random nucleotides. There were at least 2.5 million CDR3-containing paired-end reads obtained from each sample. One entry per CDR3 protein, called by TCRdb with MiXCR from the 5' RACE reads. Found here are 700,000 or so distinct CDR3 sequences, approximately 21% of them singletons; the top ten hold 22%. The V gene's germline CDR1 is SEHNR and CDR2 FQNEAQ (reference sequence). Trimming stripped 3 bases from V and 5 bases from J, with 13 bases between. The CDR3 contains 14 residues.

This TCR was recovered from a man aged 65-85 years in good health. V gene TRBV7-9 combines with J gene TRBJ2-5; D is unresolved. Sequenced material: blood. The CDR3 nucleotides read TGTGCCAGCAGCTTTACCTTGACCGGGGAGACCCAGTACTTC. Protein product: CASSFTLTGETQYF.